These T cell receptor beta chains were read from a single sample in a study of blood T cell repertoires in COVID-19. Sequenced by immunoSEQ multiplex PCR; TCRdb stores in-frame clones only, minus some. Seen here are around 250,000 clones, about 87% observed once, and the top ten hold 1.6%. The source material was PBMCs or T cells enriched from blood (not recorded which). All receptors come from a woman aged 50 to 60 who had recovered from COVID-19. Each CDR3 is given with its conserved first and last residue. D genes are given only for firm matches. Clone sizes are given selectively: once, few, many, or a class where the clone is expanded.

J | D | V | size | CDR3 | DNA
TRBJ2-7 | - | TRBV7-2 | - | CASSLVSTGGRYEQYF | TGTGCCAGCAGCTTAGTCTCGACAGGCGGTCGGTACGAGCAGTACTTC
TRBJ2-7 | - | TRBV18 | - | CASSPSVSEIYEQYF | TGTGCCAGCTCTCCCTCGGTTAGCGAAATCTACGAGCAGTACTTC
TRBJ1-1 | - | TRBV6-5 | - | CASRKTGASTEAFF | TGTGCCAGCAGAAAGACAGGAGCGAGCACTGAAGCTTTCTTT
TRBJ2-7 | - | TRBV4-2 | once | CASSQDLTDSSYEQYF | TGTGCCAGCAGCCAAGATCTCACGGACTCATCCTACGAGCAGTACTTC
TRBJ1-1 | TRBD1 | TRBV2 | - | CASTDRTGGNTEAFF | TGTGCCAGCACCGATCGGACAGGGGGGAACACTGAAGCTTTCTTT
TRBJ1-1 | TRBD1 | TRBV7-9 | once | CASSSTGGDTEAFF | TGTGCCAGCAGCTCGACAGGGGGCGACACTGAAGCTTTCTTT
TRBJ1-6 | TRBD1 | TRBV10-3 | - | CAISELQTGTESPLHF | TGTGCCATCAGTGAGTTACAGACAGGGACGGAGTCACCCCTCCACTTT
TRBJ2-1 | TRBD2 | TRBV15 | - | CATSRGPLAGVTNEQFF | TGTGCCACCAGCAGAGGCCCTCTAGCGGGAGTAACCAATGAGCAGTTCTTC
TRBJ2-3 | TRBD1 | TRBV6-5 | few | CASSPTGESDTQYF | TGTGCCAGCAGCCCGACAGGGGAGTCAGATACGCAGTATTTT
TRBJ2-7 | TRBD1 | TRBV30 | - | CAWSDKGTGPSGQYF | TGTGCCTGGAGCGACAAGGGGACAGGGCCCTCCGGTCAGTACTTC
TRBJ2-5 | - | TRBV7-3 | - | CASSAAGRTETQYF | TGTGCCAGCAGCGCGGCGGGTAGGACGGAGACCCAGTACTTC
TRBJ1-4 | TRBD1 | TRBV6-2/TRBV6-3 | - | CASSRAGGGEKLFF | TGTGCCAGCAGTCGCGCAGGGGGCGGTGAAAAACTGTTTTTT
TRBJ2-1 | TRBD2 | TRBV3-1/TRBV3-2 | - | CASSPSGSYNEQFF | TGTGCCAGCAGCCCTAGCGGATCGTACAATGAGCAGTTCTTC
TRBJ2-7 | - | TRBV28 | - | CASTNSQDSISYEQYF | TGTGCCAGCACTAACTCCCAGGACAGCATTTCCTACGAGCAGTACTTC
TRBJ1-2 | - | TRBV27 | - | CASSLRGFYGYTF | TGTGCCAGCAGTCTGAGGGGGTTCTATGGCTACACCTTC
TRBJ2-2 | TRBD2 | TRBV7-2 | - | CASSSRSVGTTNTGELFF | TGTGCCAGCAGTTCACGATCGGTGGGGACTACGAACACCGGGGAGCTGTTTTTT
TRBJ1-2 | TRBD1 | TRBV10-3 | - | CAIRQGEGNYGYTF | TGTGCCATCCGACAGGGGGAAGGTAACTATGGCTACACCTTC
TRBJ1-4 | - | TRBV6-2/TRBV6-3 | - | CASSYSMFREKLFF | TGTGCCAGCAGTTACTCGATGTTCCGGGAAAAACTGTTTTTT
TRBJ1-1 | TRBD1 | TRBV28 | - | CASSLGGTTGQDTEAFF | TGTGCCAGCAGTTTAGGGGGGACGACAGGGCAGGACACTGAAGCTTTCTTT
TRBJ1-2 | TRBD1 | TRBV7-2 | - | CASSSGTGEISYGYTF | TGTGCCAGCAGCTCCGGGACAGGGGAGATCAGCTATGGCTACACCTTC
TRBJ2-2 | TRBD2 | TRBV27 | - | CASRTKGTSGSMVTGELFF | TGTGCCAGCAGGACAAAGGGGACTAGCGGGAGTATGGTCACCGGGGAGCTGTTTTTT
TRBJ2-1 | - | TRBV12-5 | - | CASGPPARKGDNEQFF | TGTGCTAGTGGTCCGCCAGCGAGGAAAGGTGACAATGAGCAGTTCTTC
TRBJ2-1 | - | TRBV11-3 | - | CASSSRDWNNEQFF | TGTGCCAGCAGCTCGAGGGACTGGAACAATGAGCAGTTCTTC
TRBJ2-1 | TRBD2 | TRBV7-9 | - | CASSLATGLAGQQFF | TGTGCCAGCAGCTTAGCGACCGGGCTAGCGGGTCAGCAGTTCTTC
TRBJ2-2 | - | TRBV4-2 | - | CASRTGFTGELFF | TGTGCCAGCAGGACAGGATTCACCGGGGAGCTGTTTTTT
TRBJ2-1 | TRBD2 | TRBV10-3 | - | CAISESVRERFNEQFF | TGTGCCATCAGTGAGTCGGTGCGGGAGAGGTTCAACGAGCAGTTCTTC
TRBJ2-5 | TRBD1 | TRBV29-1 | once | CSVKNRGRETQYF | TGCAGCGTGAAAAACAGGGGGCGGGAGACCCAGTACTTC
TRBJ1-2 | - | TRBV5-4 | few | CASSLAEAGDYGYTF | TGTGCCAGCAGCTTGGCCGAAGCGGGAGACTATGGCTACACCTTC
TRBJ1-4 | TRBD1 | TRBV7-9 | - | CASSLGDSNEKLFF | TGTGCCAGCAGCTTAGGGGACAGTAATGAAAAACTGTTTTTT
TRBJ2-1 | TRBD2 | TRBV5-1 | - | CASSLGSSGSDEQFF | TGCGCCAGCAGCTTGGGGTCTAGCGGGAGCGATGAGCAGTTCTTC
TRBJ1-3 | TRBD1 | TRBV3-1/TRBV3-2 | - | CASSPGTDSGNTIYF | TGTGCCAGCAGCCCCGGGACAGACTCTGGAAACACCATATATTTT
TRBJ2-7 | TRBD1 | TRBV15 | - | CATSNRDSSYEQYF | TGTGCCACCAGCAACCGGGACAGCTCCTACGAGCAGTACTTC
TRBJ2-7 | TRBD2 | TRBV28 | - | CASFRAGGTYEQYF | TGTGCCAGCTTTCGTGCGGGAGGCACCTACGAGCAGTACTTC
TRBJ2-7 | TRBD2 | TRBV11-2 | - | CASSPGTSGAYEQYF | TGTGCCAGCAGCCCAGGGACTAGCGGGGCCTACGAGCAGTACTTC
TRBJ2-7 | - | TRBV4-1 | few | CASRLTPSSYEQYF | TGCGCCAGTCGATTAACCCCGAGCTCCTACGAGCAGTACTTC
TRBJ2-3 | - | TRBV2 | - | CASRRGPIGTDTQYF | TGTGCCAGCAGGCGCGGCCCGATCGGCACAGATACGCAGTATTTT
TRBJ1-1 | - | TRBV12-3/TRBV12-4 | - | CASSLATEAFF | TGTGCCAGCAGTTTGGCCACTGAAGCTTTCTTT
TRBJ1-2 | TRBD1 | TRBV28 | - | CASSYLQGASGYTF | TGTGCCAGCAGTTACTTACAGGGGGCGAGTGGCTACACCTTC
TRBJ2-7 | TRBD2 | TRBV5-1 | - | CASSGGTSGYEQYF | TGCGCCAGCAGCGGCGGGACTAGCGGCTACGAGCAGTACTTC
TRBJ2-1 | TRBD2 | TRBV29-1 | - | CSVEGGRAYNEQFF | TGCAGCGTTGAAGGCGGGAGGGCCTACAATGAGCAGTTCTTC
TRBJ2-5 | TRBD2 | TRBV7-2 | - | CASSSGTSGRARETQYF | TGTGCCAGCAGCTCCGGGACTAGCGGGAGGGCCCGGGAGACCCAGTACTTC
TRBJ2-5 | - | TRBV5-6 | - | CASSLSSVQETQYF | TGTGCCAGCAGCCTTTCTAGCGTACAAGAGACCCAGTACTTC
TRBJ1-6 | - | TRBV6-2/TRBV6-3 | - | CASSYWQAFSPLHF | TGTGCCAGCAGTTACTGGCAGGCATTTTCACCCCTCCACTTT
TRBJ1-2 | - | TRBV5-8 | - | CASSLAVGYTF | TGTGCCAGCAGCTTGGCGGTTGGCTACACCTTC
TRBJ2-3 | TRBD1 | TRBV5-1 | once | CASSYGTGGITDTQYF | TGCGCCAGCAGCTACGGGACAGGGGGCATCACAGATACGCAGTATTTT
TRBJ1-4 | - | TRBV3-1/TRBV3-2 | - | CASSQDQGTKLFF | TGTGCCAGCAGCCAAGATCAGGGCACAAAACTGTTTTTT
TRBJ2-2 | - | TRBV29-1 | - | CSVAGGPGELFF | TGCAGCGTTGCTGGGGGCCCCGGGGAGCTGTTTTTT
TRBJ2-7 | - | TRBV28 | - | CASAAMALQYF | TGTGCCAGTGCCGCAATGGCCCTGCAGTACTTC
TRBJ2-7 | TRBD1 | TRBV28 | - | CASTIETGTGGHEQYF | TGTGCCAGCACTATCGAAACCGGGACAGGGGGCCACGAGCAGTACTTC
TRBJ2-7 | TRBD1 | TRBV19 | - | CASSIDPRQGGEQYF | TGTGCCAGTAGTATAGACCCCCGACAGGGGGGCGAGCAGTACTTC
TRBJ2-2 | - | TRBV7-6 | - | CASSLAQNSGDTGELFF | TGTGCCAGCAGCTTAGCGCAGAATAGCGGAGACACCGGGGAGCTGTTTTTT
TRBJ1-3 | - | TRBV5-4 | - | CASSFYRSSGNTIYF | TGTGCCAGCAGCTTCTACAGGAGCTCTGGAAACACCATATATTTT
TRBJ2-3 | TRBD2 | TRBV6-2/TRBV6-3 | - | CASSNGLAGSSDTQYF | TGTGCCAGCAGCAACGGACTAGCGGGATCGTCGGATACGCAGTATTTT